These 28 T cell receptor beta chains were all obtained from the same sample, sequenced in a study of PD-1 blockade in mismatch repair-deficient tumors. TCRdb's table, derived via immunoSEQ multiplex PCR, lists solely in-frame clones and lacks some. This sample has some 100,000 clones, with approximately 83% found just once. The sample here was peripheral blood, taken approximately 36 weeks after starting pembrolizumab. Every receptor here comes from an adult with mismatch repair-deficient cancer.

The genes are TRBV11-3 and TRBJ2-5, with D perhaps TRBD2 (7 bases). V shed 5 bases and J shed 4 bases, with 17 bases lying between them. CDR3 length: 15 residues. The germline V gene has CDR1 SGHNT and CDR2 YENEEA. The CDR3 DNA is TGTGCCAGCAGCCCCAGGGGAGGGGCTGGAGAGACCCAGTACTTC. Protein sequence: CASSPRGGAGETQYF. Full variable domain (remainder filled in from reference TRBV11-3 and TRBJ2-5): EAGVVQSPRYKIIEKKQPVAFWCNPISGHNTLYWYLQNLGQGPELLIRYENEEAVDDSQLPKDRFSAERLKGVDSTLKIQPAELGDSAVYLCASSPRGGAGETQYFGPGTRLLVL.

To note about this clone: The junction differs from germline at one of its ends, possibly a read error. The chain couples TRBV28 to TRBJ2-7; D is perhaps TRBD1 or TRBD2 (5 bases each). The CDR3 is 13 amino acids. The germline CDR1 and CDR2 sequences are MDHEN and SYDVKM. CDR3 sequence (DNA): TGTGCCAGCATGGTCGGGGCCTCCAACGAGCAGTACTTC. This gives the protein CASMVGASNEQYF.

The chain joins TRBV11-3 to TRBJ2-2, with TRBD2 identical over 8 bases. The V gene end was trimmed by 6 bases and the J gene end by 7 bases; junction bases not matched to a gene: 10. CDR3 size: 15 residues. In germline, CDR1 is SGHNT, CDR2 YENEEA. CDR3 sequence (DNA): TGTGCCAGCAGTCCAGCGGGAGAGAGAGGCGGGGAGCTGTTTTTT. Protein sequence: CASSPAGERGGELFF.

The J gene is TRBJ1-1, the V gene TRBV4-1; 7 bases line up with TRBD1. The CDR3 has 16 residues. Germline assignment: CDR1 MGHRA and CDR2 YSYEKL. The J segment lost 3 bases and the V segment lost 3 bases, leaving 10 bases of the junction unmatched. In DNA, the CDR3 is TGCGCCAGCAGCCATACGGAACAGGGGCTAGACACTGAAGCTTTCTTT. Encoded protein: CASSHTEQGLDTEAFF.

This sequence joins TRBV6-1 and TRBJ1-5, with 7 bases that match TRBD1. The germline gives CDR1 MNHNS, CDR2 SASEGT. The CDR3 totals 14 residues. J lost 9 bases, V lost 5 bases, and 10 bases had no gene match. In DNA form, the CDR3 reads TGTGCCAGCAGTACCAGGGACAGTGGTTTGCCCCAGCATTTT. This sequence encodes CASSTRDSGLPQHF.

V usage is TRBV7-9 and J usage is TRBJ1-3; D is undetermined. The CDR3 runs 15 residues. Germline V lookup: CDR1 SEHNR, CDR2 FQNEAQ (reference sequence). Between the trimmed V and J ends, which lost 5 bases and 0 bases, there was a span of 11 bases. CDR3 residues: CASSPGIISGNTIYF. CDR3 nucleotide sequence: TGTGCCAGCAGCCCGGGTATCATCTCTGGAAACACCATATATTTT.

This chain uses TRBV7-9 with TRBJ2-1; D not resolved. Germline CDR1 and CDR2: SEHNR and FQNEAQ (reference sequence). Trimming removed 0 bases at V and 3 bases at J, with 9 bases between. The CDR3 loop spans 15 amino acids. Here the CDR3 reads CASSLATRIYNEQFF. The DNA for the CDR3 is TGTGCCAGCAGCTTAGCTACGCGGATCTACAATGAGCAGTTCTTC.

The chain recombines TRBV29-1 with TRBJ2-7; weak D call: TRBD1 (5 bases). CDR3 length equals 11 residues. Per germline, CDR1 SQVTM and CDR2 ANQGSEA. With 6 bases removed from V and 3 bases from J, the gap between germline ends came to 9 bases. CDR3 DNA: TGCAGCGTGTCTAGGGGCTACGAGCAGTACTTC. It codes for CSVSRGYEQYF.

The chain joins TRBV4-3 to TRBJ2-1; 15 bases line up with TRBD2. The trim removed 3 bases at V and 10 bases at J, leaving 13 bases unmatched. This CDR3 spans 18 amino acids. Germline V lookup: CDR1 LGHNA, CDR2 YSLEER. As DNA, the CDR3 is TGCGCCAGCAGCCAGCACGCCCCCGGGACTAGCGGGAGGAAGGAGCAGTTCTTC. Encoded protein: CASSQHAPGTSGRKEQFF.

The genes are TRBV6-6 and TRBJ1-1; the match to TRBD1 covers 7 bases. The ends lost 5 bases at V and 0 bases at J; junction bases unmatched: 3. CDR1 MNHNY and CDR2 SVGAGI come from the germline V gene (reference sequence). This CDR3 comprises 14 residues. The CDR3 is CASSKDRVNTEAFF. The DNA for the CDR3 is TGTGCCAGCAGTAAAGACAGGGTGAACACTGAAGCTTTCTTT.

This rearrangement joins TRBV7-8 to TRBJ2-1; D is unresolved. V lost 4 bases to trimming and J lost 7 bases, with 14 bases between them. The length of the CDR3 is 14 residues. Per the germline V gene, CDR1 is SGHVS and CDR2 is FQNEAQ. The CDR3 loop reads CASSYTPVGNEQFF. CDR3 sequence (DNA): TGTGCCAGCAGCTACACACCCGTTGGGAATGAGCAGTTCTTC.

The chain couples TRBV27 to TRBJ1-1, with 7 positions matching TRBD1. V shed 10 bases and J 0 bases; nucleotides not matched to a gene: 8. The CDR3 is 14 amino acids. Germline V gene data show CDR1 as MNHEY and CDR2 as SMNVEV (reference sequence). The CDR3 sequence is CATRPQGMNTEAFF. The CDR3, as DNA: TGTGCCACCAGACCACAGGGGATGAACACTGAAGCTTTCTTT.

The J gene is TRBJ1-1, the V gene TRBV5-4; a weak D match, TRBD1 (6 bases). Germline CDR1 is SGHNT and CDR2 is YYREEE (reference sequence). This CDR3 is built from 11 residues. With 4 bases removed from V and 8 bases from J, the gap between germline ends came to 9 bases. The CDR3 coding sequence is TGTGCCAGCAGCACCACAGGGGAAGCTTTCTTT. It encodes CASSTTGEAFF.

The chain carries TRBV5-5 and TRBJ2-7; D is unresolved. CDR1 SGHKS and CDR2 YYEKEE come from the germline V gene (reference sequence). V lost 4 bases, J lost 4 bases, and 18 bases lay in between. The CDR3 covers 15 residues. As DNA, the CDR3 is TGTGCCAGCAGCCCCCAATATGGGCTAGTATACGAGCAGTACTTC. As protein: CASSPQYGLVYEQYF. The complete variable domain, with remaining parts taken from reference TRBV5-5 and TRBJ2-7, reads DAGVTQSPTHLIKTRGQQVTLRCSPISGHKSVSWYQQVLGQGPQFIFQYYEKEERGRGNFPDRFSARQFPNYSSELNVNALLLGDSALYLCASSPQYGLVYEQYFGPGTRLTVT.

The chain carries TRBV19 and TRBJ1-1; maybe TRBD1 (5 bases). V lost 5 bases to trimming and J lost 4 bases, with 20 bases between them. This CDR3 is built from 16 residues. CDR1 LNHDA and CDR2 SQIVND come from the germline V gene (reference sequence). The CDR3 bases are TGTGCCAGTAGTTCGGGACGTTCCGGCCGGTTCACTGAAGCTTTCTTT. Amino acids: CASSSGRSGRFTEAFF.

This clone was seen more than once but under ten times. This CDR3 reads CASSPNDSGSYEQYF. CDR3 DNA sequence: TGTGCCAGCAGCCCTAATGATAGCGGGAGTTACGAGCAGTACTTC. The V call is TRBV7-2, the J call TRBJ2-7; 9 bases align to TRBD2. Germline V gene data show CDR1 as SGHTA and CDR2 as FQGNSA. The V and J ends lost 5 bases and 4 bases, in that order; junction bases with no gene match: 9. The CDR3 contains 15 residues. Full variable domain (outside the CDR3, taken from reference TRBV7-2 and TRBJ2-7): GAGVSQSPSNKVTEKGKDVELRCDPISGHTALYWYRQSLGQGLEFLIYFQGNSAPDKSGLPSDRFSAERTGGSVSTLTIQRTQQEDSAVYLCASSPNDSGSYEQYFGPGTRLTVT.

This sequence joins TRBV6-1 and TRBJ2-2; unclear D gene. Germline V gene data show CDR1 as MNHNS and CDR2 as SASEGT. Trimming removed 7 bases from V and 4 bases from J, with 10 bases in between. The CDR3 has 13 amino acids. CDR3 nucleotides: TGTGCCAGCACCCCTCTGGGCACCGGGGAGCTGTTTTTT. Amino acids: CASTPLGTGELFF.

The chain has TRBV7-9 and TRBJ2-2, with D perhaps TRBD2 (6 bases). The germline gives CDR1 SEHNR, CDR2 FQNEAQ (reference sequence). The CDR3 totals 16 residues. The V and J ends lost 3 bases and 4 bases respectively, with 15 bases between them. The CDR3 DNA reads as TGTGCCAGCAGCTTGACGGGGGTCGGGGGCACCGGGGAGCTGTTTTTT. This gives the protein CASSLTGVGGTGELFF.

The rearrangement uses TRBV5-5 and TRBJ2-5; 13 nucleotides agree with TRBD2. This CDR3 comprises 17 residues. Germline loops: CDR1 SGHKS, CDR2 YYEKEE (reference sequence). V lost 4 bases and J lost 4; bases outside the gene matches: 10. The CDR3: CASSAAFGLAGAETQYF. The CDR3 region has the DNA TGTGCCAGCAGCGCGGCCTTTGGACTAGCGGGAGCAGAGACCCAGTACTTC.

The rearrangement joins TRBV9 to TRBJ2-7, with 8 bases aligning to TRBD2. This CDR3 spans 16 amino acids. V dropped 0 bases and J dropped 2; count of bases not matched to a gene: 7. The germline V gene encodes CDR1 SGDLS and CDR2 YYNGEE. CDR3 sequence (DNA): TGTGCCAGCAGCGTAGACTTAGGGACTAGACCCTACGAGCAGTACTTC. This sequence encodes CASSVDLGTRPYEQYF.

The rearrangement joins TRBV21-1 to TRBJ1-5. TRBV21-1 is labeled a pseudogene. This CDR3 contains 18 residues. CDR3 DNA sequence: TGTGCCAGCAGCAAGGCTCCTAGGCAGGCTCGGCAGAATCAGCCCCAGCATTTT. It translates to CASSKAPRQARQNQPQHF.

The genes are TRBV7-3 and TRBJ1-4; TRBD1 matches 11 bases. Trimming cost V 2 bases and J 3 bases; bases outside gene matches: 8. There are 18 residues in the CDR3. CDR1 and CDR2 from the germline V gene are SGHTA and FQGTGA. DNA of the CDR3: TGTGCCAGCAGCTTATCCGGACAGGGGGCGCATCCTAATGAAAAACTGTTTTTT. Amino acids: CASSLSGQGAHPNEKLFF.

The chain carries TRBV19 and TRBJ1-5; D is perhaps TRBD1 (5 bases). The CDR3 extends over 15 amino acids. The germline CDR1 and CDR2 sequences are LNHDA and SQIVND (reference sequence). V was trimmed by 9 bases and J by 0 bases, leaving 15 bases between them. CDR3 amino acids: CASILQGGSNQPQHF. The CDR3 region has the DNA TGTGCCAGCATTCTTCAGGGTGGTAGCAATCAGCCCCAGCATTTT.

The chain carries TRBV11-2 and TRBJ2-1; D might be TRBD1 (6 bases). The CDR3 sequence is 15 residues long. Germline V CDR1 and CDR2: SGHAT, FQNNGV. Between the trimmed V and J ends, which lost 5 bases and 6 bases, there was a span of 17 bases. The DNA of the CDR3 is TGTGCCAGCAGCCTGGGGGCGAACGCTGGCAATGAGCAGTTCTTC. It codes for CASSLGANAGNEQFF.

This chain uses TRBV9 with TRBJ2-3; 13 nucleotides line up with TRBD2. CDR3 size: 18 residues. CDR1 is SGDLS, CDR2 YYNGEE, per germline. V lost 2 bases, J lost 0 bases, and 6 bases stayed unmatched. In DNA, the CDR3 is TGTGCCAGCAGCGTTACTAAGGGACTAGCGGGAAGCACAGATACGCAGTATTTT. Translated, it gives CASSVTKGLAGSTDTQYF. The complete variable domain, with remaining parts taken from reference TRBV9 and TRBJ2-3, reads DSGVTQTPKHLITATGQRVTLRCSPRSGDLSVYWYQQSLDQGLQFLIQYYNGEERAKGNILERFSAQQFPDLHSELNLSSLELGDSALYFCASSVTKGLAGSTDTQYFGPGTRLTVL.

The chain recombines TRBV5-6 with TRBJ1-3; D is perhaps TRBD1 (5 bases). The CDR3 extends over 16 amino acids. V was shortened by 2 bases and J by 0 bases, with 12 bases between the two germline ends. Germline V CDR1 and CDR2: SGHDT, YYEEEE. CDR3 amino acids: CASSFSGQSSGNTIYF. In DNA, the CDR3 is TGTGCCAGCAGCTTTTCAGGGCAGAGCTCTGGAAACACCATATATTTT.

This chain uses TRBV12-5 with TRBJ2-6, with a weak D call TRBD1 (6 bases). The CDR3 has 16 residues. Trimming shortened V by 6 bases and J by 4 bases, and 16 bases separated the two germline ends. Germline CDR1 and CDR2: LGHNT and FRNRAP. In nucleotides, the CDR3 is TGTGCTAGTGGAAAAGGACAGTCAGAGGGGGCCAACGTCCTGACTTTC. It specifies CASGKGQSEGANVLTF.

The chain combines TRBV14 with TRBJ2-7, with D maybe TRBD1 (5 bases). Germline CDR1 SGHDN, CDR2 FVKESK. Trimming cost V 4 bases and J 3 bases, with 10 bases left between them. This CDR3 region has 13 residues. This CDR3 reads CASSRDTGYEQYF. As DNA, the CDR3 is TGTGCCAGCAGCCGAGATACAGGCTACGAGCAGTACTTC.